A selection of T cell receptor beta chains follows, all from one sample in a study of T cell responses to AZD1222 COVID-19 vaccine. TCRdb keeps only in-frame clones here, not all; method: immunoSEQ multiplex PCR. The data contain 150,000 or so clones, approximately 89% of them singletons. The starting material was peripheral blood, obtained 28 days after the second AZD1222 dose. These receptors were obtained from an adult who received the AZD1222 COVID-19 vaccine. CDR3s include the opening cysteine and the closing phenylalanine or tryptophan. The D gene is left open where the match is weak. Clone size is not always given. Where it is, it says once, few, many or a class for expanded clones.

D | J | size | V | CDR3 | DNA
NA | TRBJ1-5 | NA | TRBV15 | CATSIGRGNQPQHF | TGTGCCACCAGCATTGGACGAGGCAATCAGCCCCAGCATTTT
NA | TRBJ1-2 | NA | TRBV18 | CASSPPGGYGYTF | TGTGCCAGCTCACCACCGGGGGGCTATGGCTACACCTTC
NA | TRBJ2-4 | NA | TRBV14 | CASSQAQALAKNIQYF | TGTGCCAGCAGCCAAGCACAGGCCCTAGCCAAAAACATTCAGTACTTC
NA | TRBJ2-3 | NA | TRBV21-1 | CASSKAETFTDTQYF | TGTGCCAGCAGCAAAGCCGAAACCTTCACAGATACGCAGTATTTT
NA | TRBJ1-3 | NA | TRBV14 | CASSQASSGNTIYF | TGTGCCAGCAGCCAAGCCAGCTCTGGAAACACCATATATTTT
TRBD1 | TRBJ1-5 | NA | TRBV6-5 | CASRTGNNQPQHF | TGTGCCAGCAGGACAGGGAACAATCAGCCCCAGCATTTT
NA | TRBJ1-1 | NA | TRBV10-2 | CASRNGANTEAFF | TGCGCCAGCAGGAATGGCGCGAACACTGAAGCTTTCTTT
NA | TRBJ2-2 | few | TRBV6-5 | CASTGGRDTGELFF | TGTGCCAGCACGGGGGGCAGAGACACCGGGGAGCTGTTTTTT
TRBD2 | TRBJ2-7 | once | TRBV2 | CASTRTSGRTSYEQYF | TGTGCCAGCACCCGGACTAGCGGGAGGACTTCCTACGAGCAGTACTTC
NA | TRBJ2-7 | NA | TRBV5-1 | CASSPTVTYEQYF | TGCGCCAGCAGCCCAACGGTTACCTACGAGCAGTACTTC
TRBD1 | TRBJ1-1 | NA | TRBV5-6 | CASSPGAGGLDTEAFF | TGTGCCAGCAGCCCGGGGGCAGGGGGCTTGGACACTGAAGCTTTCTTT
NA | TRBJ2-3 | NA | TRBV24-1 | CATSASGGRGGVLDTQYF | TGTGCCACCAGTGCCTCTGGGGGGCGAGGAGGGGTACTAGATACGCAGTATTTT
NA | TRBJ1-2 | NA | TRBV7-8 | CASSLLKNSGYGYTF | TGTGCCAGCAGCTTATTAAAAAACTCAGGGTATGGCTACACCTTC
TRBD1 | TRBJ2-3 | once | TRBV7-2 | CASSLARGPPRTDTQYF | TGTGCCAGCAGCTTAGCCAGGGGGCCTCCCCGCACAGATACGCAGTATTTT
TRBD1 | TRBJ2-3 | NA | TRBV5-4 | CASSLTGGGFGLADTQYF | TGTGCCAGCAGCTTAACAGGGGGAGGTTTTGGTCTTGCAGATACGCAGTATTTT
NA | TRBJ1-4 | NA | TRBV2 | CASNDRTNEKLFF | TGTGCCAGCAACGACAGAACTAATGAAAAACTGTTTTTT
NA | TRBJ1-5 | NA | TRBV12-3/TRBV12-4 | CASSLGSGEAQHF | TGTGCCAGCAGCCTAGGGAGTGGAGAAGCCCAGCATTTT
TRBD2 | TRBJ2-7 | once | TRBV7-2 | CASSSTLRLAGVNAYEQYF | TGTGCCAGCAGCTCAACCCTTCGACTAGCGGGAGTTAATGCGTACGAGCAGTACTTC
NA | TRBJ2-6 | NA | TRBV5-1 | CASSLPASGANVLTF | TGCGCCAGCAGCTTGCCCGCATCTGGGGCCAACGTCCTGACTTTC
NA | TRBJ1-2 | NA | TRBV24-1 | CATSDLGSGGSQGYTF | TGTGCCACCAGTGATTTGGGGTCAGGAGGTTCCCAGGGCTACACCTTC
TRBD1 | TRBJ1-2 | NA | TRBV6-5 | CASSPDRGGGSGYTF | TGTGCCAGCAGTCCGGACAGGGGAGGGGGGTCTGGCTACACCTTC
TRBD2 | TRBJ2-3 | NA | TRBV5-6 | CASSFITSGRKDTQYF | TGTGCCAGCAGCTTTATCACTAGCGGGAGAAAAGATACGCAGTATTTT
TRBD1 | TRBJ2-5 | NA | TRBV7-3 | CASSPDRSGTQYF | TGTGCCAGCAGCCCGGACAGGTCCGGGACCCAGTACTTC
NA | TRBJ2-7 | NA | TRBV4-3 | CASSQDTWGEQYF | TGCGCCAGCAGCCAAGATACTTGGGGCGAGCAGTACTTC
NA | TRBJ2-2 | many | TRBV14 | CASSPRYGGAGELFF | TGTGCCAGCAGCCCCCGATACGGGGGAGCCGGGGAGCTGTTTTTT
TRBD1 | TRBJ2-5 | NA | TRBV7-6 | CASSPGQQETQYF | TGTGCCAGCAGCCCGGGACAGCAAGAGACCCAGTACTTC
NA | TRBJ1-1 | NA | TRBV4-1 | CASSQVSENTEAFF | TGCGCCAGCAGCCAAGTTTCGGAGAACACTGAAGCTTTCTTT
NA | TRBJ2-7 | NA | TRBV5-1 | CASSRTATDRSYEQYF | TGCGCCAGCAGCAGAACAGCGACGGACAGATCCTACGAGCAGTACTTC
TRBD1 | TRBJ2-2 | once | TRBV7-9 | CATLPGQFPYRTGELFF | TGTGCCACCTTACCGGGACAGTTCCCCTATCGCACCGGGGAGCTGTTTTTT
NA | TRBJ1-2 | NA | TRBV4-1 | CASSQVSRVNYGYTF | TGCGCCAGCAGCCAAGTATCGAGGGTAAACTATGGCTACACCTTC
TRBD1 | TRBJ1-1 | NA | TRBV6-5 | CASSLRQGEAFF | TGTGCCAGCAGTCTGCGACAGGGTGAAGCTTTCTTT
NA | TRBJ1-5 | NA | TRBV6-6 | CASGSRSSNQPQHF | TGTGCCAGCGGCTCACGGAGTAGCAATCAGCCCCAGCATTTT
NA | TRBJ2-3 | NA | TRBV7-7 | CASSSGVGGGIDTQYF | TGTGCTAGCAGCTCCGGGGTCGGGGGAGGAATAGATACGCAGTATTTT
TRBD2 | TRBJ2-1 | NA | TRBV7-2 | CASSSRTSGRSSYNEQFF | TGTGCCAGCAGCTCAAGGACTAGCGGGAGGTCCTCCTACAATGAGCAGTTCTTC
NA | TRBJ1-3 | NA | TRBV9 | CASSVAARTANIYSGNTIYF | TGTGCCAGCAGCGTCGCGGCTAGGACAGCAAACATTTACTCTGGAAACACCATATATTTT
NA | TRBJ2-7 | NA | TRBV5-4 | CASSLASGPYEQYF | TGTGCCAGCAGCTTGGCCTCGGGACCCTACGAGCAGTACTTC
NA | TRBJ1-2 | NA | TRBV7-2 | CASSLATGQAQMDGYTF | TGTGCCAGCAGCTTAGCCACGGGGCAGGCACAAATGGATGGCTACACCTTC
TRBD2 | TRBJ2-7 | NA | TRBV11-2 | CASSPRTSGGHSSYEQYF | TGTGCCAGCAGCCCGCGGACTAGCGGGGGCCACAGCTCCTACGAGCAGTACTTC
TRBD2 | TRBJ2-2 | once | TRBV15 | CATSRDWGTSGVNTGELFF | TGTGCCACCAGCAGAGATTGGGGGACTAGCGGGGTGAACACCGGGGAGCTGTTTTTT
NA | TRBJ1-4 | NA | TRBV28 | CASSRGRNEKLFF | TGTGCCAGCAGCCGGGGGCGAAATGAAAAACTGTTTTTT
TRBD1 | TRBJ2-1 | NA | TRBV11-2 | CASSTGTGTNEQFF | TGTGCCAGCAGCACCGGGACAGGGACCAATGAGCAGTTCTTC
NA | TRBJ2-1 | once | TRBV7-3 | CASSPTVLSYNEQFF | TGTGCCAGCAGCCCGACAGTTTTATCCTACAATGAGCAGTTCTTC
TRBD1 | TRBJ1-2 | NA | TRBV2 | CASTLGTGGYGYTF | TGTGCCAGCACCCTTGGGACAGGCGGGTATGGCTACACCTTC
NA | TRBJ1-1 | NA | TRBV10-3 | CAIKSWGEEVTEAFF | TGTGCCATCAAGTCTTGGGGGGAAGAGGTCACTGAAGCTTTCTTT
TRBD1 | TRBJ1-2 | NA | TRBV3-1/TRBV3-2 | CASSHTTGAHGYTF | TGTGCCAGCAGCCATACCACAGGGGCCCATGGCTACACCTTC
TRBD2 | TRBJ2-5 | NA | TRBV7-2 | CASSPLAGGLETQYF | TGTGCCAGCAGTCCTCTAGCGGGGGGGCTTGAGACCCAGTACTTC